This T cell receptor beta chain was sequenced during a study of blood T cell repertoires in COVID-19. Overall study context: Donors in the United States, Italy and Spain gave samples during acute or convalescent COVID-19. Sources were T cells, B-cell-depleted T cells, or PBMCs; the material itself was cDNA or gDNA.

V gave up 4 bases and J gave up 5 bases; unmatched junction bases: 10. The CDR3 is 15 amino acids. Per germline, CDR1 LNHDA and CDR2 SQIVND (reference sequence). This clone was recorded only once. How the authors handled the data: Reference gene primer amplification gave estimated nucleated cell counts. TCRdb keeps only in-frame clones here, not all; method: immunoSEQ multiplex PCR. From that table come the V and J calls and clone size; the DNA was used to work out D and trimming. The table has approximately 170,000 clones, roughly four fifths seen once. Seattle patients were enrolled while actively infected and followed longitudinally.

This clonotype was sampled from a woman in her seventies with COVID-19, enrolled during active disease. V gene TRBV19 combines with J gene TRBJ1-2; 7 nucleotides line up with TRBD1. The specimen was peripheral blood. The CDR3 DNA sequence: TGTGCCAGTAGTAATGAGGACAGGAGAGGATATGGCTACACCTTC. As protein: CASSNEDRRGYGYTF.